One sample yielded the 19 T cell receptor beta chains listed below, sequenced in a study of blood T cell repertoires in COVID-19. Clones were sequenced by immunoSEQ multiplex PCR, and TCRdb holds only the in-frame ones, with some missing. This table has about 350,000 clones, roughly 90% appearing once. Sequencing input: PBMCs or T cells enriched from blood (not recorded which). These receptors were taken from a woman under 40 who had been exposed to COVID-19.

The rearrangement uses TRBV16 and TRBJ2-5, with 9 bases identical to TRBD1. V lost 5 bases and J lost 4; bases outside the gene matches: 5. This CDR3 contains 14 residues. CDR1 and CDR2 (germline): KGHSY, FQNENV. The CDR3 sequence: CASSTPGQGETQYF. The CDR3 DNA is TGTGCCAGCAGCACCCCGGGACAGGGAGAGACCCAGTACTTC.

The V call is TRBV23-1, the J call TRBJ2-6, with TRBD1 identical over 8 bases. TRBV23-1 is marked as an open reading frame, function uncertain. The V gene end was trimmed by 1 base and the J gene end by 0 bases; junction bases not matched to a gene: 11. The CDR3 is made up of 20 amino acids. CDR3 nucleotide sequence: TGCGCCAGCAGTCAATGCGACCGGGACAGGTTATTCTCTGGGGCCAACGTCCTGACTTTC. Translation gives CASSQCDRDRLFSGANVLTF.

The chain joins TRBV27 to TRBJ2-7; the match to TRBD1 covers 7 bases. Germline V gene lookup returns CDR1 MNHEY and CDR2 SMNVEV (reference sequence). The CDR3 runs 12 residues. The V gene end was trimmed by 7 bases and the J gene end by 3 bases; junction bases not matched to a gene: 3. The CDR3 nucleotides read TGTGCCAGCAAGGACAGGAGCTACGAGCAGTACTTC. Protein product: CASKDRSYEQYF.

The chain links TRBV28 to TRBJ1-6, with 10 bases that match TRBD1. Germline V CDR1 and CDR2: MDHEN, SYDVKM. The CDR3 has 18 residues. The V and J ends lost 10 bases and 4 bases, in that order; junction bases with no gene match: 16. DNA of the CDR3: TGTGCCACCCATTCCCTCTTCCCGGGACAGGGGTATAATTCACCCCTCCACTTT. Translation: CATHSLFPGQGYNSPLHF.

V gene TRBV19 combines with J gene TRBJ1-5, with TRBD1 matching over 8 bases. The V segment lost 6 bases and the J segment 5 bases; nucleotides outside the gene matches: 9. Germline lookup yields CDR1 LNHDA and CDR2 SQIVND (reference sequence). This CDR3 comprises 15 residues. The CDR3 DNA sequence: TGTGCCAGTAGCGAAGGACAGGGTGGCGATCAGCCCCAGCATTTT. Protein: CASSEGQGGDQPQHF.

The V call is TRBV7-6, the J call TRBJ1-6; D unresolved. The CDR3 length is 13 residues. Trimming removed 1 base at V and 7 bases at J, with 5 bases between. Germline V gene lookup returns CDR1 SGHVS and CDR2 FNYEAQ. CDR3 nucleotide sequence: TGTGCCAGCAGCTTAGGAGGAAATTCACCCCTCCACTTT. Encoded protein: CASSLGGNSPLHF.

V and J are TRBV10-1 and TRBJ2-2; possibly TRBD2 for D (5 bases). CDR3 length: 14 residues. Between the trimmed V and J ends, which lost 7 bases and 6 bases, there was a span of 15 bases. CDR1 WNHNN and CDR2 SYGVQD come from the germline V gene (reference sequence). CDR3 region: CASTGRTGAGELFF. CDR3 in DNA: TGCGCCAGCACAGGTCGGACTGGAGCCGGGGAGCTGTTTTTT.

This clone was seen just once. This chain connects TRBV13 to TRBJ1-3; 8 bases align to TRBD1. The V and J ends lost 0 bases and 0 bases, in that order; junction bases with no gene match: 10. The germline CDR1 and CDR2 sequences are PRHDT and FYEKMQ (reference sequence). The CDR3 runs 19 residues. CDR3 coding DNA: TGTGCCAGCAGCTTAGGGATAATTGGACAGGGCCTCTCTGGAAACACCATATATTTT. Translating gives CASSLGIIGQGLSGNTIYF.

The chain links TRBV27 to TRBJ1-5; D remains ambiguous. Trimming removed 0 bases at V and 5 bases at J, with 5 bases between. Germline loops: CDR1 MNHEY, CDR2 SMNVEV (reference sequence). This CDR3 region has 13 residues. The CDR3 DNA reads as TGTGCCAGCAGTTTATCCCATGATCAGCCCCAGCATTTT. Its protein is CASSLSHDQPQHF.

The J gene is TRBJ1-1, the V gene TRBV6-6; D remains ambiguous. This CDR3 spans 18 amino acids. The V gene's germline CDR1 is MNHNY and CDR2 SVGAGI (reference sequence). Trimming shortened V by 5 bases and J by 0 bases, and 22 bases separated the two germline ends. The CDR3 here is CASSRWTGKLLMNTEAFF. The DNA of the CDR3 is TGTGCCAGCAGTAGATGGACCGGGAAGCTGCTAATGAACACTGAAGCTTTCTTT.

CDR3 DNA: TGTGCCAGCAGTTCGGTCGGGGAGCTGTTTTTT. Protein product: CASSSVGELFF. This chain uses TRBV27 with TRBJ2-2, with D unresolved. The CDR3 length is 11 residues. V was trimmed by 4 bases and J by 7 bases, leaving 4 bases between them. Per germline, CDR1 MNHEY and CDR2 SMNVEV (reference sequence).

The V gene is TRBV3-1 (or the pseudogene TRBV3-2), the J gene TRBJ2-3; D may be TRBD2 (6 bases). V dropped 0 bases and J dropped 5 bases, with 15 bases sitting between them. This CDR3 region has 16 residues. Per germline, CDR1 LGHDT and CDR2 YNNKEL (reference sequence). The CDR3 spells CASSQEGRLGEDTQYF. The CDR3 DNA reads TGTGCCAGCAGCCAAGAGGGGAGACTAGGGGAAGATACGCAGTATTTT.

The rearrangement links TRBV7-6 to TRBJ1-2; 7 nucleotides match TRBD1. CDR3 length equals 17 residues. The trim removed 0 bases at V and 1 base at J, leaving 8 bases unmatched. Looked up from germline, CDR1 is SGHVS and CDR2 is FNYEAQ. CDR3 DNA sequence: TGTGCCAGCAGCTTAGCATCGAGACAGGGTCTTAACTATGGCTACACCTTC. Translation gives CASSLASRQGLNYGYTF.

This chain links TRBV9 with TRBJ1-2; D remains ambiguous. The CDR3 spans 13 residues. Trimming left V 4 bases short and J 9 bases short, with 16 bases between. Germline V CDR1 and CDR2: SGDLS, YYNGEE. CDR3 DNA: TGTGCCAGCAGCCAATCTATATCCGCGCGCTACACCTTC. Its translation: CASSQSISARYTF.

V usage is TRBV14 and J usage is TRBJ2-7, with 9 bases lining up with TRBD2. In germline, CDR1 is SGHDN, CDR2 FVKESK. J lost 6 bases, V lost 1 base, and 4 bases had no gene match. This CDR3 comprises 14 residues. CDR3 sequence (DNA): TGTGCCAGCAGCCAAGCTCTAGCGGGAAGCGAGCAGTACTTC. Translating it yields CASSQALAGSEQYF.

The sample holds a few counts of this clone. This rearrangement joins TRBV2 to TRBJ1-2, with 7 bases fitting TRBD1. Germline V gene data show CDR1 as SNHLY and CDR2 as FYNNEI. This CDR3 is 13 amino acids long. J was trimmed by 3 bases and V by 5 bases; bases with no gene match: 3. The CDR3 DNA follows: TGTGCCAGCAGTCCCGGGACAGACTATGGCTACACCTTC. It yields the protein CASSPGTDYGYTF. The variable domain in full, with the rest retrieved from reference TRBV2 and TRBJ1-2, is EPEVTQTPSHQVTQMGQEVILRCVPISNHLYFYWYRQILGQKVEFLVSFYNNEISEKSEIFDDQFSVERPDGSNFTLKIRSTKLEDSAMYFCASSPGTDYGYTFGSGTRLTVV.

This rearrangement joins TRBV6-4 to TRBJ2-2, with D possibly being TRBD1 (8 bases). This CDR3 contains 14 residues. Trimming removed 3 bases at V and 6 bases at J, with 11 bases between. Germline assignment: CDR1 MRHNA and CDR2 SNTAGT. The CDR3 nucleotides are TGTGCCAGCAGTGAAACAGGGGGGGCCGGGGAGCTGTTTTTT. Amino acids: CASSETGGAGELFF.

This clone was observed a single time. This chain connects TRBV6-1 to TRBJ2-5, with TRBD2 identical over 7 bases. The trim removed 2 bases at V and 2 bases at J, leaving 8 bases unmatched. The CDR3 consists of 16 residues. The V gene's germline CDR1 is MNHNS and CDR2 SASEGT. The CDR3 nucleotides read TGTGCCAGCAGTGAAAATCTAGCGGTGAAACAAGAGACCCAGTACTTC. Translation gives CASSENLAVKQETQYF.

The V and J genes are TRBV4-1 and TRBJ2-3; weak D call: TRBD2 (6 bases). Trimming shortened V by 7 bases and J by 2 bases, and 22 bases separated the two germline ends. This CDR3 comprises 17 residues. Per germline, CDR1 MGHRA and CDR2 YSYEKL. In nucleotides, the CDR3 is TGCGCCAGCACCTTCTCCTCGGGGGATTCGGTCACAGATACGCAGTATTTT. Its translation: CASTFSSGDSVTDTQYF.